This TCR beta chain was observed in a study of shared clonotypes between healthy human individuals. V trimming: 8 bases; J trimming: 1 base; junction bases outside the gene matches: 15. CDR3 length: 17 residues. In germline, CDR1 is SNHLY, CDR2 FYNNEI. TCRdb's table, derived via immunoSEQ multiplex PCR, lists solely in-frame clones and lacks some. Of 450,000 to 500,000 clones in the sample, roughly 78% were seen once. Input material: PBMCs. The chain is built from TRBV2 and TRBJ2-5; 8 bases align to TRBD2. This TCR was sampled from a woman between 40 and 50 years old in good health. Some clones in this sample may be carry-over from other donors' samples. The CDR3 coding sequence is TGTGCCAGCCGGGGTCTAGCGGGCATACCCACCCAAGAGACCCAGTACTTC. This codes for CASRGLAGIPTQETQYF.